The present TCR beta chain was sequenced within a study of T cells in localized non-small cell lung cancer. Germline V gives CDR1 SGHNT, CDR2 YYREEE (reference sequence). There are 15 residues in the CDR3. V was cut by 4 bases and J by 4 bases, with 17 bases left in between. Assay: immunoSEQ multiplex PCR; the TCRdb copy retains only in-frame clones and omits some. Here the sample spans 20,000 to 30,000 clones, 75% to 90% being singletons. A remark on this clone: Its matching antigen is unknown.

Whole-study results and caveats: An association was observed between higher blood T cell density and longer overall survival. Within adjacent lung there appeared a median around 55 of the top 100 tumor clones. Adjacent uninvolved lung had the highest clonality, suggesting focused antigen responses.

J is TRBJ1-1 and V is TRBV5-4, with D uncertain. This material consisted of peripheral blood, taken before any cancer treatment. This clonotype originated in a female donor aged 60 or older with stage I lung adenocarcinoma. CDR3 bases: TGTGCCAGCAGCCCGGAGATGGCCCTGTCCACTGAAGCTTTCTTT. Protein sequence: CASSPEMALSTEAFF. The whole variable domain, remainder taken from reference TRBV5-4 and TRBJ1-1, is ETGVTQSPTHLIKTRGQQVTLRCSSQSGHNTVSWYQQALGQGPQFIFQYYREEENGRGNFPPRFSGLQFPNYSSELNVNALELDDSALYLCASSPEMALSTEAFFGQGTRLTVV.